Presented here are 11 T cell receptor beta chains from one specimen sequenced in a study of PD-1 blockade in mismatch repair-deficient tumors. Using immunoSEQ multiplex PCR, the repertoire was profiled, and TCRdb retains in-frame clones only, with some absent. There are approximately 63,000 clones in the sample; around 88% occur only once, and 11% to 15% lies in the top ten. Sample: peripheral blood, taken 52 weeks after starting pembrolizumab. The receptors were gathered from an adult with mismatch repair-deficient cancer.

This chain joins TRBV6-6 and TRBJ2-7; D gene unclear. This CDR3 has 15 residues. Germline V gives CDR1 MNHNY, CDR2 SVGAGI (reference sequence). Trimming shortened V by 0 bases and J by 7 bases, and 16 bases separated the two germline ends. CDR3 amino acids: CASSYSASYTTEQYF. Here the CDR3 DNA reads TGTGCCAGCAGTTACTCGGCCAGCTATACTACGGAGCAGTACTTC.

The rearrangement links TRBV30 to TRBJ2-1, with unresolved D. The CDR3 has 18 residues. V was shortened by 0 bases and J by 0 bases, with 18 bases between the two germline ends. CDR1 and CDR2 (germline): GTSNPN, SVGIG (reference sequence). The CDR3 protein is CAWSVAVKAPSSYNEQFF. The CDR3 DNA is TGTGCCTGGAGTGTAGCCGTGAAGGCACCTAGCTCCTACAATGAGCAGTTCTTC.

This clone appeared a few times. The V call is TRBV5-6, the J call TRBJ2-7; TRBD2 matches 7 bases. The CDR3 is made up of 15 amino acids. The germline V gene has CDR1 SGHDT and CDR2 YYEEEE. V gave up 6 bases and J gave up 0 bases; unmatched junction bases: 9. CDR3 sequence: CASTSGGDYSYEQYF. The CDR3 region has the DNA TGTGCCAGCACCTCGGGGGGAGATTACTCCTACGAGCAGTACTTC.

The CDR3 region is CAIRGHPNTEAFF. The CDR3 region has the DNA TGTGCCATCAGGGGACACCCGAACACTGAAGCTTTCTTT. The rearrangement links TRBV10-3 to TRBJ1-1, with D possibly matching TRBD1 (6 bases). This CDR3 has 13 amino acids. The V and J ends lost 6 bases and 1 base respectively, with 9 bases between them. The germline V gene has CDR1 ENHRY and CDR2 SYGVKD.

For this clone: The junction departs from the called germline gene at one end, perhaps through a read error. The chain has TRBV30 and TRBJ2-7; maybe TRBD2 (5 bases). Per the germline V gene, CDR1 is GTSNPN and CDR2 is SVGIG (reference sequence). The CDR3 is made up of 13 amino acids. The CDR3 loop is CAWSVPPDYQQYF. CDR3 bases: TGTGCCTGGAGTGTACCCCCTGACTACCAGCAGTACTTC.

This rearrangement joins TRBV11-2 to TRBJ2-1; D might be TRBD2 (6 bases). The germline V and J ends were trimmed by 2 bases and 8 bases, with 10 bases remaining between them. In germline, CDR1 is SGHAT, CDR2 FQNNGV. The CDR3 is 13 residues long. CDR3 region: CASSLSGEDEQFF. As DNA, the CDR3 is TGTGCCAGCAGCTTATCCGGGGAGGATGAGCAGTTCTTC.

The CDR3 DNA reads TGTGCCAGCAGTTGGGGACAGACCTACGAGCAGTACTTC. Amino acid sequence: CASSWGQTYEQYF. The rearrangement joins TRBV27 to TRBJ2-7, with 7 bases fitting TRBD1. Germline V lookup: CDR1 MNHEY, CDR2 SMNVEV (reference sequence). The CDR3 extends over 13 amino acids. V trimming: 4 bases; J trimming: 2 bases; junction bases outside the gene matches: 2.

The CDR3 DNA sequence: TGTGCCATCAGTGGCAGACAGGGAAGTACTGAAGCTTTCTTT. This codes for CAISGRQGSTEAFF. The chain joins TRBV10-3 to TRBJ1-1, with TRBD1 identical over 7 bases. The V gene end was trimmed by 4 bases and the J gene end by 5 bases; junction bases not matched to a gene: 7. The V gene's germline CDR1 is ENHRY and CDR2 SYGVKD. This CDR3 contains 14 residues.

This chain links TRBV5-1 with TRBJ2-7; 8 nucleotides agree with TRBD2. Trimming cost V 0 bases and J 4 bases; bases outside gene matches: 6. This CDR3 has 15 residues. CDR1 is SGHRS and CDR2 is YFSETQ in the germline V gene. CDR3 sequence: CASSLAGGAGYEQYF. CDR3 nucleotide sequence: TGCGCCAGCAGCTTGGCCGGGGGGGCAGGTTACGAGCAGTACTTC. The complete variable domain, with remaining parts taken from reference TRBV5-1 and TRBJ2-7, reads KAGVTQTPRYLIKTRGQQVTLSCSPISGHRSVSWYQQTPGQGLQFLFEYFSETQRNKGNFPGRFSGRQFSNSRSEMNVSTLELGDSALYLCASSLAGGAGYEQYFGPGTRLTVT.

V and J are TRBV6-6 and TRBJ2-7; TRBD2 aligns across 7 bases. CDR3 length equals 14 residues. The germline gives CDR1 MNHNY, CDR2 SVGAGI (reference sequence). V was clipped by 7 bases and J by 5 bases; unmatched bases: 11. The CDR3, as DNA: TGTGCCAGCACAATCCCAGCGGGATCCCACGAGCAGTACTTC. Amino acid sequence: CASTIPAGSHEQYF.

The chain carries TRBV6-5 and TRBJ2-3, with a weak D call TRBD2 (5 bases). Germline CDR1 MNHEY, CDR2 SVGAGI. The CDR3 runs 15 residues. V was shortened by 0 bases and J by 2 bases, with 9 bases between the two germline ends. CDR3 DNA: TGTGCCAGCAGTTACTCGCCCGGGAACACAGATACGCAGTATTTT. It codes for CASSYSPGNTDTQYF.